This is a list of T cell receptor beta chains from one sample in a study of cytomegalovirus exposure and HLA in healthy donors. Sequenced by immunoSEQ multiplex PCR; TCRdb stores in-frame clones only, minus some. The repertoire holds fewer than 200,000 clones, with 75% to 85% as singletons. Sequenced input: PBMCs. The receptors come from a girl aged 2-10 years in good health and CMV-seropositive. Each CDR3 is given with its conserved first and last residue. D genes are given only for firm matches.

J gene: TRBJ1-6; D gene: TRBD1; V gene: TRBV5-1; CDR3 protein: CASSSRQGGDSPLHF
J gene: TRBJ2-5; D gene: TRBD2; V gene: TRBV19; CDR3 protein: CASSRVLAGGAETQYF
J gene: TRBJ1-5; D gene: .; V gene: TRBV2; CDR3 protein: CASSLGGYQPQHF
J gene: TRBJ2-7; D gene: .; V gene: TRBV6-5; CDR3 protein: CASSYRVRGYEQYF
J gene: TRBJ1-2; D gene: .; V gene: TRBV15; CDR3 protein: CATSRDLSTVGTF
J gene: TRBJ2-1; D gene: .; V gene: TRBV5-1; CDR3 protein: CASSLGRGPLSYNEQFF
J gene: TRBJ1-1; D gene: .; V gene: TRBV5-5; CDR3 protein: CASSTVGRPNTEAFF
J gene: TRBJ1-2; D gene: .; V gene: TRBV25-1; CDR3 protein: CASSAETGYGYTF
J gene: TRBJ1-2; D gene: .; V gene: TRBV2; CDR3 protein: CASSSLGLYGYTF
J gene: TRBJ2-6; D gene: .; V gene: TRBV4-1; CDR3 protein: CASSQRYPGGGANVLTF
J gene: TRBJ2-5; D gene: .; V gene: TRBV10-2; CDR3 protein: CASSGQQETQYF
J gene: TRBJ2-3; D gene: TRBD2; V gene: TRBV27; CDR3 protein: CASSLSLGGADTQYF
J gene: TRBJ1-1; D gene: .; V gene: TRBV5-1; CDR3 protein: CASSLLGRSVMNTEAFF
J gene: TRBJ2-1; D gene: TRBD2; V gene: TRBV28; CDR3 protein: CASTLAGRFYNEQFF
J gene: TRBJ2-3; D gene: TRBD2; V gene: TRBV25-1; CDR3 protein: CASSDRRRGGLLDTQYF
J gene: TRBJ2-7; D gene: TRBD1; V gene: TRBV10-3; CDR3 protein: CAIKEQGAGEQYF
J gene: TRBJ1-4; D gene: .; V gene: TRBV28; CDR3 protein: CASSLPGALNEKLFF
J gene: TRBJ2-7; D gene: TRBD1; V gene: TRBV12-5; CDR3 protein: CASGLGTGTYEQYF
J gene: TRBJ1-2; D gene: TRBD1; V gene: TRBV9; CDR3 protein: CASSVGGTGGAIYGYTF
J gene: TRBJ2-4; D gene: .; V gene: TRBV4-1; CDR3 protein: CASSIGGPHVNIQYF
J gene: TRBJ2-1; D gene: TRBD1; V gene: TRBV15; CDR3 protein: CATTGQGSYNEQFF
J gene: TRBJ2-1; D gene: .; V gene: TRBV4-1; CDR3 protein: CASSGAAGTYNEQFF
J gene: TRBJ1-2; D gene: TRBD1; V gene: TRBV5-1; CDR3 protein: CASSLVEGASSGYTF
J gene: TRBJ2-7; D gene: .; V gene: TRBV7-3; CDR3 protein: CASSLRGPSSTSEQYF
J gene: TRBJ2-1; D gene: .; V gene: TRBV13; CDR3 protein: CASSLALTVGGSYNEQFF
J gene: TRBJ2-1; D gene: TRBD2; V gene: TRBV4-1; CDR3 protein: CASSQDKGTSGKYNEQFF
J gene: TRBJ2-3; D gene: TRBD2; V gene: TRBV10-3; CDR3 protein: CAISDGGRFDTQYF
J gene: TRBJ2-7; D gene: .; V gene: TRBV7-9; CDR3 protein: CASSPTGRGIKQYF
J gene: TRBJ1-5; D gene: .; V gene: TRBV28; CDR3 protein: CASSFGTGGQPQHF
J gene: TRBJ2-5; D gene: TRBD2; V gene: TRBV7-3; CDR3 protein: CASSFGGSGETQYF
J gene: TRBJ1-2; D gene: .; V gene: TRBV5-6; CDR3 protein: CASSLVVSGYTF
J gene: TRBJ2-6; D gene: .; V gene: TRBV6-5; CDR3 protein: CASGGSGANVLTF
J gene: TRBJ2-3; D gene: .; V gene: TRBV5-1; CDR3 protein: CASSFSGYESTDTQYF
J gene: TRBJ1-1; D gene: .; V gene: TRBV11-2; CDR3 protein: CASSSRGRGTTEAFF
J gene: TRBJ1-1; D gene: .; V gene: TRBV27; CDR3 protein: CASSSAGTYTEAFF
J gene: TRBJ2-7; D gene: .; V gene: TRBV2; CDR3 protein: CASSANRQTYEQYF
J gene: TRBJ2-2; D gene: TRBD2; V gene: TRBV30; CDR3 protein: CAGGLAGARAGELFF
J gene: TRBJ2-3; D gene: .; V gene: TRBV7-9; CDR3 protein: CASSLGRGPLPDTQYF
J gene: TRBJ2-1; D gene: TRBD1; V gene: TRBV25-1; CDR3 protein: CASALGTGPFNEQFF
J gene: TRBJ2-7; D gene: TRBD2; V gene: TRBV19; CDR3 protein: CASSPPPGLVGYEQYF
J gene: TRBJ2-6; D gene: TRBD1; V gene: TRBV10-3; CDR3 protein: CADRDRGLSGANVLTF
J gene: TRBJ2-7; D gene: .; V gene: TRBV19; CDR3 protein: CASSIPVPPRDEQYF